Listed here are 12 T cell receptor beta chains from one sample, sequenced in a study of post-analysis software for immune sequencing data. General observations from the study: Controls showed lower frequencies than patients for roughly 5 TRBV segments, and TRBV5-6, TRBV5-1 and TRBV20-1 were among these.

Tagging with unique molecular identifiers was a feature of the TCR beta cDNA libraries. TCRdb analysed the PCR reads with MiXCR anew, one entry per CDR3 protein. The sample lists 750,000 to 900,000 distinct CDR3 sequences; about 43% were seen once. These receptors are not linked to any known antigen. The sequenced sample consisted of blood. The receptors shown here come from a girl aged 5-17 years with multiple sclerosis.

In this sample, this clonotype turned up a few times. The rearrangement joins TRBV29-1 to TRBJ1-2; D ambiguous. Trimming cost V 4 bases and J 2 bases, with 5 bases left between them. CDR1 is SQVTM, CDR2 ANQGSEA, per germline. This CDR3 is 11 amino acids long. The CDR3 loop is CSVVQNYGYTF. CDR3 nucleotide sequence: TGCAGCGTTGTACAGAACTATGGCTACACCTTC.

This clonotype has just a few counts. The chain carries TRBV5-5 and TRBJ2-5; D is unresolved. Trimming stripped 0 bases from V and 3 bases from J, with 12 bases between. The germline CDR1 and CDR2 sequences are SGHKS and YYEKEE (reference sequence). The CDR3 is made up of 15 amino acids. The CDR3 spells CASSLAYLLKETQYF. The DNA for the CDR3 is TGTGCCAGCAGCTTGGCGTACCTGTTAAAAGAGACCCAGTACTTC.

This clonotype was recorded once. The rearrangement uses TRBV7-2 and TRBJ2-1; TRBD1 matches at 12 bases. CDR1 is SGHTA and CDR2 is FQGNSA in the germline V gene. The V gene end was trimmed by 4 bases and the J gene end by 9 bases; junction bases not matched to a gene: 7. This CDR3 is built from 15 residues. CDR3 sequence (DNA): TGTGCCAGCAGCTGGGCCGGGACAGGGGGCATTGAGCAGTTCTTC. It is translated as CASSWAGTGGIEQFF.

This clonotype came up a few times. The chain couples TRBV7-6 to TRBJ1-6, with D possibly matching TRBD1 (5 bases). The V and J ends lost 2 bases and 5 bases respectively, with 10 bases between them. The CDR3 runs to 15 residues. Germline V gene lookup returns CDR1 SGHVS and CDR2 FNYEAQ. The DNA of the CDR3 is TGTGCCAGCAGCTTAAACCCGGGGGATAATTCACCCCTCCACTTT. This translates into CASSLNPGDNSPLHF.

Only a few counts were recorded for this clonotype. J is TRBJ2-1 and V is TRBV20-1; D not certain. In germline, CDR1 is DFQATT, CDR2 SNEGSKA (reference sequence). The length of the CDR3 is 13 residues. V gave up 0 bases and J gave up 5 bases, with 8 bases separating them. CDR3 in DNA: TGCAGTGCTAGAGATGACGGACACAATGAGCAGTTCTTC. Translating gives CSARDDGHNEQFF.

The chain couples TRBV29-1 to TRBJ1-1; unclear D gene. Germline CDR1 and CDR2: SQVTM and ANQGSEA. The V end was cut by 7 bases, the J end by 8 bases, with 17 bases between. The CDR3 runs to 12 residues. The CDR3 is CSGREGLGEAFF. The CDR3 region has the DNA TGCAGCGGCCGGGAGGGTCTCGGGGAAGCTTTCTTT.

This chain uses TRBV18 with TRBJ1-4; a possible D gene is TRBD1 (6 bases). V shed 3 bases and J shed 5 bases, with 19 bases lying between them. Germline CDR1 and CDR2: KGHSH and LQKENI. The CDR3 sequence is 17 residues long. The CDR3 nucleotides read TGTGCCAGCTCACCGGCGTTCTCTGGACAGAAGAATGAAAAACTGTTTTTT. Translation gives CASSPAFSGQKNEKLFF. Full variable domain (rest looked up from reference TRBV18 and TRBJ1-4): NAGVMQNPRHLVRRRGQEARLRCSPMKGHSHVYWYRQLPEEGLKFMVYLQKENIIDESGMPKERFSAEFPKEGPSILRIQQVVRGDSAAYFCASSPAFSGQKNEKLFFGSGTQLSVL.

V and J are TRBV7-6 and TRBJ2-1, with 10 bases that match TRBD2. V lost 1 base, J lost 9 bases, and 9 bases stayed unmatched. Germline CDR1 SGHVS, CDR2 FNYEAQ. This CDR3 is 16 amino acids long. The CDR3 protein is CASSLEAGGSRGEQFF. The CDR3 coding sequence is TGTGCCAGCAGCTTAGAAGCGGGAGGGTCAAGGGGTGAGCAGTTCTTC.

This clonotype was counted only a few times. The V and J genes are TRBV27 and TRBJ2-1; TRBD2 agrees at 15 bases. J lost 14 bases, V lost 0 bases, and 8 bases had no gene match. In germline, CDR1 is MNHEY, CDR2 SMNVEV (reference sequence). The CDR3 contains 16 residues. CDR3 in DNA: TGTGCCAGCAGTTTATCGACTGGACTAGCGGGAGGGCAGGAGTTCTTC. This sequence encodes CASSLSTGLAGGQEFF.

This clonotype was detected only a few times. The CDR3 bases are TGTGCCAGCAGCTTAATCCCCGGGAGGAACTATGGCTACACCTTC. Translated: CASSLIPGRNYGYTF. The gene calls are TRBV7-9 and TRBJ1-2; D gene uncertain. The CDR3 is 15 amino acids. Germline values: CDR1 SEHNR, CDR2 FQNEAQ (reference sequence). V lost 2 bases and J lost 2, with 12 bases in between.

The rearrangement links TRBV4-3 to TRBJ2-2, with TRBD2 as a possible D gene (6 bases). The CDR3 is made up of 15 amino acids. In germline, CDR1 is LGHNA, CDR2 YSLEER. Deletions cut 3 bases from V and 5 bases from J, with 13 bases between. The CDR3 region has the DNA TGCGCCAGCAGCCAGGCCGTTCGGGGGACCGGGGAGCTGTTTTTT. Its translation is CASSQAVRGTGELFF.

This clonotype appeared a few times. This chain joins TRBV29-1 and TRBJ1-2; D is unclear. The length of the CDR3 is 15 residues. V gave up 6 bases and J gave up 1 base, with 18 bases separating them. Looked up from germline, CDR1 is SQVTM and CDR2 is ANQGSEA. The CDR3 DNA follows: TGCAGCGTCAACCCGTTTGGAGGGATTAACTATGGCTACACCTTC. Translated: CSVNPFGGINYGYTF.